The 4 T cell receptor beta chains below were found in one sample sequenced in a study of blood T cell repertoires in COVID-19. Assay used: immunoSEQ multiplex PCR; TCRdb lists only in-frame clones, some missing. The sample has about 400,000 clones; about 90% are singletons. The sequencing input was PBMCs or T cells enriched from blood (not recorded which). The receptor set was obtained from a woman in her twenties or thirties who had recovered from COVID-19.

The rearrangement uses TRBV7-9 and TRBJ1-4; possibly TRBD1 for D (6 bases). Germline V lookup: CDR1 SEHNR, CDR2 FQNEAQ (reference sequence). V was pared by 3 bases and J by 7 bases, with 15 bases between. The CDR3 is made up of 15 amino acids. CDR3 loop: CASSLVTGSTEKLFF. DNA of the CDR3: TGTGCCAGCAGCTTGGTGACAGGATCAACTGAAAAACTGTTTTTT.

The gene calls are TRBV9 and TRBJ2-7; 8 bases align to TRBD2. This CDR3 contains 13 residues. The trim removed 3 bases at V and 4 bases at J, leaving 3 bases unmatched. Germline values: CDR1 SGDLS, CDR2 YYNGEE. CDR3 DNA: TGTGCCAGCAGCGACGGGGGGGCTTACGAGCAGTACTTC. As protein: CASSDGGAYEQYF.

This rearrangement joins TRBV5-1 to TRBJ2-1; TRBD2 matches at 13 bases. The CDR3 contains 17 residues. Germline V gives CDR1 SGHRS, CDR2 YFSETQ. J lost 3 bases, V lost 4 bases, and 7 bases had no gene match. The CDR3 protein is CASSPGTSGNLYNEQFF. As DNA, the CDR3 is TGCGCCAGCAGCCCCGGGACTAGCGGGAACCTCTACAATGAGCAGTTCTTC. The whole variable domain, filled in from reference TRBV5-1 and TRBJ2-1, reads KAGVTQTPRYLIKTRGQQVTLSCSPISGHRSVSWYQQTPGQGLQFLFEYFSETQRNKGNFPGRFSGRQFSNSRSEMNVSTLELGDSALYLCASSPGTSGNLYNEQFFGPGTRLTVL.

V is TRBV7-4 and J is TRBJ1-1; tentatively, D is TRBD1 (6 bases). The ends were cut back, 3 bases at V and 2 bases at J, with 10 bases in the middle. This CDR3 region has 14 residues. The germline gives CDR1 SGHVT, CDR2 SQSDAQ. The CDR3 sequence: CASSLTGPNTEAFF. CDR3 sequence (DNA): TGTGCCAGCAGCTTGACAGGCCCAAACACTGAAGCTTTCTTT.